One and the same sample provided the 16 T cell receptor beta chains below, sequenced in a study of T cells after posttransplantation cyclophosphamide (TCRdb year 2016). Read against the paper, the sample's treatment or condition label means: high-dose cyclophosphamide on days +3 and +4 as single-agent GVHD prophylaxis. Patients in the PTCy group got busulfan and fludarabine conditioning, a marrow graft from a related or unrelated donor, and cyclophosphamide on days +3 and +4. Library preparation employed the immunoSEQ multiplex PCR assay. The table was pulled from immuneACCESS by TCRdb, which kept in-frame rearrangements only. Such tables lose some clones; where checked, under half of the loss comes from unresolved V genes, and the rest has no known cause. Within this sample are more than 10,000 clones, with around nine tenths of them counted one time only. Of the sample, around 4% falls within the top ten clones.

The sample was PBMCs, taken after allogeneic stem cell transplant with posttransplant cyclophosphamide. Source of these receptors: a female patient between 25 and 45 years old who received an allogeneic stem cell transplant from an unrelated donor, was CMV-positive, and had no GVHD. Following transplantation, T cells from the graft donor may be among those present.

V gene TRBV28 combines with J gene TRBJ2-3; a possible D gene is TRBD2 (5 bases). Germline V lookup: CDR1 MDHEN, CDR2 SYDVKM. CDR3 length equals 13 residues. V lost 7 bases and J 2 bases, leaving 10 bases between the germline ends. CDR3 nucleotide sequence: TGTGCCAGCACGACGGGAAACACAGATACGCAGTATTTT. It is translated as CASTTGNTDTQYF.

The chain links TRBV28 to TRBJ2-4; 9 bases are shared with TRBD1. Germline V CDR1 and CDR2: MDHEN, SYDVKM. The CDR3 extends over 14 amino acids. V was clipped by 6 bases and J by 7 bases; unmatched bases: 7. This CDR3 is CASSLDRGYNIQYF. The CDR3 coding sequence is TGTGCCAGCAGCTTGGACAGGGGATATAACATTCAGTACTTC. Using reference TRBV28 and TRBJ2-4 for the parts outside the CDR3, the full variable domain is DVKVTQSSRYLVKRTGEKVFLECVQDMDHENMFWYRQDPGLGLRLIYFSYDVKMKEKGDIPEGYSVSREKKERFSLILESASTNQTSMYLCASSLDRGYNIQYFGAGTRLSVL.

The chain carries TRBV28 and TRBJ1-2, with TRBD1 matching 8 bases. Unmatched junction bases numbered 8, after V lost 2 bases and J lost 0 bases. The CDR3 consists of 17 residues. Germline V gene sequence: CDR1 MDHEN, CDR2 SYDVKM. CDR3 sequence reads: CASSLMNRGKANYGYTF. CDR3 nucleotides: TGTGCCAGCAGTTTAATGAACAGGGGGAAAGCTAACTATGGCTACACCTTC.

The chain links TRBV28 to TRBJ1-5; 9 bases map to TRBD1. The CDR3 covers 13 residues. Germline V gives CDR1 MDHEN, CDR2 SYDVKM. The V segment lost 7 bases and the J segment 6 bases; nucleotides outside the gene matches: 4. The chain's CDR3 is CASKTGGGQPQHF. The CDR3 DNA sequence: TGTGCCAGCAAAACAGGGGGCGGTCAGCCCCAGCATTTT.

The chain couples TRBV9 to TRBJ2-2; perhaps TRBD1 as D (5 bases). The CDR3 has 14 residues. The V gene's germline CDR1 is SGDLS and CDR2 YYNGEE. V shed 3 bases and J shed 5 bases, with 11 bases lying between them. This CDR3 is CASSAPGWTGELFF. The CDR3 DNA reads TGTGCCAGCAGCGCCCCAGGGTGGACCGGGGAGCTGTTTTTT. Using reference TRBV9 and TRBJ2-2 for the parts outside the CDR3, the full variable domain is DSGVTQTPKHLITATGQRVTLRCSPRSGDLSVYWYQQSLDQGLQFLIQYYNGEERAKGNILERFSAQQFPDLHSELNLSSLELGDSALYFCASSAPGWTGELFFGEGSRLTVL.

The chain couples TRBV30 to TRBJ1-1; D is uncertain. The ends were cut back, 0 bases at V and 5 bases at J, with 10 bases in the middle. The CDR3 is 13 amino acids. Germline values: CDR1 GTSNPN, CDR2 SVGIG (reference sequence). For the CDR3, the DNA is TGTGCCTGGAGTGTACATGTTTATACTGAAGCTTTCTTT. The encoded protein is CAWSVHVYTEAFF.

The CDR3 sequence: CSVDPWGAASTDTQYF. The DNA for the CDR3 is TGCAGCGTTGACCCATGGGGCGCCGCAAGCACAGATACGCAGTATTTT. The chain recombines TRBV29-1 with TRBJ2-3, with D perhaps TRBD1 (5 bases). Germline V CDR1 and CDR2: SQVTM, ANQGSEA. The CDR3 covers 16 residues. The germline V and J ends were trimmed by 3 bases and 0 bases, with 16 bases remaining between them.

The genes are TRBV5-1 and TRBJ2-1; weak D call: TRBD1 (6 bases). V lost 4 bases and J 12 bases, leaving 23 bases between the germline ends. The CDR3 covers 15 residues. Germline lookup yields CDR1 SGHRS and CDR2 YFSETQ. The CDR3 sequence: CASSPSLGTLRGQFF. DNA for the CDR3: TGCGCCAGCAGCCCCTCCCTGGGGACACTCAGAGGGCAGTTCTTC.

The genes are TRBV5-1 and TRBJ2-3, with 11 bases aligning to TRBD2. V lost 0 bases to trimming and J lost 2 bases; unmatched junction nucleotides: 5. Germline values: CDR1 SGHRS, CDR2 YFSETQ. CDR3 size: 17 residues. CDR3 in amino acids: CASSLALAGENTDTQYF. The DNA of the CDR3 is TGCGCCAGCAGCTTGGCACTAGCGGGAGAAAACACAGATACGCAGTATTTT.

J is TRBJ2-7 and V is TRBV19; 8 bases are a match to TRBD1. Germline V lookup: CDR1 LNHDA, CDR2 SQIVND (reference sequence). V lost 5 bases and J lost 0; bases outside the gene matches: 3. CDR3 length: 14 amino acids. CDR3 DNA: TGTGCCAGTAGTGCGACAGGGGCCTCCTACGAGCAGTACTTC. Translating it yields CASSATGASYEQYF.

The V gene is TRBV4-1, the J gene TRBJ2-1, with unresolved D. This CDR3 region has 19 residues. V dropped 3 bases and J dropped 0 bases, with 21 bases sitting between them. Germline values: CDR1 MGHRA, CDR2 YSYEKL. The CDR3 region has the DNA TGCGCCAGCAGCCATCCCCCTGTAGATCCGAAGAGCTCCTACAATGAGCAGTTCTTC. Translating gives CASSHPPVDPKSSYNEQFF.

The V and J genes are TRBV11-2 and TRBJ2-1; a weak D match, TRBD2 (6 bases). This CDR3 is 13 amino acids long. Trimming pared 8 bases from V and 5 bases from J, leaving 13 bases between. CDR1 and CDR2 (germline): SGHAT, FQNNGV. The CDR3 here is CASGGTFHNEQFF. DNA of the CDR3: TGTGCCAGCGGGGGGACTTTCCACAATGAGCAGTTCTTC. Combining the CDR3 with reference TRBV11-2 and TRBJ2-1 gives the whole variable domain EAGVAQSPRYKIIEKRQSVAFWCNPISGHATLYWYQQILGQGPKLLIQFQNNGVVDDSQLPKDRFSAERLKGVDSTLKIQPAKLEDSAVYLCASGGTFHNEQFFGPGTRLTVL.

V and J are TRBV7-9 and TRBJ1-1; possibly TRBD1 for D (6 bases). Trimming stripped 3 bases from V and 10 bases from J, with 15 bases between. The germline gives CDR1 SEHNR, CDR2 FQNEAQ (reference sequence). The CDR3 has 13 residues. In nucleotides, the CDR3 is TGTGCCAGCAGCTTGACAGGCGGGTTTGGAGCTTTCTTT. Its translation: CASSLTGGFGAFF.

This sequence joins TRBV29-1 and TRBJ2-7, with a possible D match to TRBD2 (6 bases). CDR1 SQVTM and CDR2 ANQGSEA come from the germline V gene. Trimming cost V 4 bases and J 5 bases, with 18 bases left between them. The CDR3 has 14 residues. CDR3 loop: CSVARLGRIHEQYF. CDR3 nucleotide sequence: TGCAGCGTTGCCAGACTAGGGAGGATCCACGAGCAGTACTTC.

The count of this clone is one. The chain is built from TRBV27 and TRBJ1-5; unclear D gene. Trimming took off 3 bases at V and 4 bases at J, with 7 bases between the two ends. The germline gives CDR1 MNHEY, CDR2 SMNVEV (reference sequence). The CDR3 consists of 13 residues. CDR3 amino acids: CASSFGRNQPQHF. Written as DNA, the CDR3 is TGTGCCAGCAGTTTTGGCAGAAATCAGCCCCAGCATTTT.

As concerns this clone: The junction shows a germline mismatch at one end, possibly a read error. The chain joins TRBV7-7 to TRBJ2-3; D perhaps matches TRBD2 (5 bases). Germline loops: CDR1 SSHAT, CDR2 FNYEAQ (reference sequence). This CDR3 has 15 amino acids. DNA for the CDR3: TGTGCTAGCAGCCCGGGTAGGACTAGCACAGATACGCAGTATTTT. Its translation is CASSPGRTSTDTQYF.